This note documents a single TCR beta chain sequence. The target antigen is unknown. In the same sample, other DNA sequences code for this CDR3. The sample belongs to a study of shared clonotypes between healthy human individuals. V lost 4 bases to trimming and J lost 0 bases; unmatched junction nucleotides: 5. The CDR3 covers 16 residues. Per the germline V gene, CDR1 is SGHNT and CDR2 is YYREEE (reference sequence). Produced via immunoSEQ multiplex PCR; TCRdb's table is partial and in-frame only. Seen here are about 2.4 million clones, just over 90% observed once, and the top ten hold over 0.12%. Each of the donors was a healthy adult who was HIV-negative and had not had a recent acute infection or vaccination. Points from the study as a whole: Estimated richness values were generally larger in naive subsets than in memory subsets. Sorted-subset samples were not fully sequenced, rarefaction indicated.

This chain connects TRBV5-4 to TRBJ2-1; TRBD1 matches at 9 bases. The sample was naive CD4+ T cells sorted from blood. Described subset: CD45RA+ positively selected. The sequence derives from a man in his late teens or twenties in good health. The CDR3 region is CASSTGTGSSYNEQFF. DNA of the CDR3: TGTGCCAGCAGCACTGGGACAGGGAGCTCCTACAATGAGCAGTTCTTC.